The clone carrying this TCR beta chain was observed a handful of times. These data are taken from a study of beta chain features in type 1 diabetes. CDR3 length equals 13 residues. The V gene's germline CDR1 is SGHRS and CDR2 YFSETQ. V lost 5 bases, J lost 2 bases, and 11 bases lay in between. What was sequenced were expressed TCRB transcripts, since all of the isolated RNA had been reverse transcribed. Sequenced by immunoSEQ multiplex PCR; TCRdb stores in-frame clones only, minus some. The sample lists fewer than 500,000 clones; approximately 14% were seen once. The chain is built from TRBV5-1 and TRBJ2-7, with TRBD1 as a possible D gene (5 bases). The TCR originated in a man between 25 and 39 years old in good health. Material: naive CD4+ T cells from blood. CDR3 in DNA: TGCGCCAGCAGTACTGGACACGCCTACGAGCAGTACTTC. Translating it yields CASSTGHAYEQYF.